One sample yielded the 22 T cell receptor beta chains listed below, sequenced in a study of blood T cell repertoires in COVID-19. Sequenced by immunoSEQ multiplex PCR; TCRdb stores in-frame clones only, minus some. The profile shows around 300,000 clones, 75% to 90% of them singletons. The specimen was PBMCs or T cells enriched from blood (not recorded which). These receptors were obtained from a young man who had recovered from COVID-19.

The rearrangement links TRBV19 to TRBJ2-5; a weak D match, TRBD1 (6 bases). V shed 6 bases and J shed 2 bases, with 19 bases lying between them. Germline loops: CDR1 LNHDA, CDR2 SQIVND (reference sequence). The CDR3 covers 16 residues. The CDR3 here is CASRLKPGVGQETQYF. Written as DNA, the CDR3 is TGTGCCAGTAGACTGAAACCAGGGGTAGGGCAAGAGACCCAGTACTTC. The full variable domain, completed using reference TRBV19 and TRBJ2-5, is DGGITQSPKYLFRKEGQNVTLSCEQNLNHDAMYWYRQDPGQGLRLIYYSQIVNDFQKGDIAEGYSVSREKKESFPLTVTSAQKNPTAFYLCASRLKPGVGQETQYFGPGTRLLVL.

The chain uses TRBV27 and TRBJ1-5; 7 nucleotides align to TRBD1. The V and J ends lost 3 bases and 3 bases, in that order; junction bases with no gene match: 11. The CDR3 is 17 amino acids. Germline CDR1 is MNHEY and CDR2 is SMNVEV (reference sequence). The CDR3 sequence: CASSFWGAQGNNQPQHF. The CDR3 nucleotides are TGTGCCAGCAGTTTTTGGGGAGCACAGGGGAACAATCAGCCCCAGCATTTT.

The chain recombines TRBV6-2 or TRBV6-3 with TRBJ2-7; D unclear. Germline V gene lookup returns CDR1 MNHEY and CDR2 SVGEGT. Trimming took off 1 base at V and 0 bases at J, with 7 bases between the two ends. The CDR3 consists of 14 residues. CDR3 nucleotide sequence: TGTGCCAGCAGTTACTTGACAAGCTCCTACGAGCAGTACTTC. This sequence encodes CASSYLTSSYEQYF.

This CDR3 reads CASSIRTGADTEAFF. The CDR3 region has the DNA TGTGCCAGTAGTATCAGGACAGGGGCTGACACTGAAGCTTTCTTT. The chain uses TRBV19 and TRBJ1-1; 9 nucleotides agree with TRBD1. The germline CDR1 and CDR2 sequences are LNHDA and SQIVND (reference sequence). The junction had 5 bases not matched to a gene; V was cut back by 3 bases and J by 3 bases. This CDR3 region has 15 residues.

The chain couples TRBV3-1 (or the pseudogene TRBV3-2) to TRBJ2-3; TRBD1 aligns across 9 bases. J was trimmed by 2 bases and V by 1 base; bases with no gene match: 4. Germline V CDR1 and CDR2: LGHDT, YNNKEL (reference sequence). The CDR3 has 16 amino acids. CDR3 nucleotides: TGTGCCAGCAGCCAAGCCGGACAGGGGCCCACAGATACGCAGTATTTT. Amino acids: CASSQAGQGPTDTQYF.

V is TRBV25-1 and J is TRBJ1-4; D gene unclear. The length of the CDR3 is 12 residues. V lost 6 bases, J lost 7 bases, and 9 bases lay in between. The V gene's germline CDR1 is MGHDK and CDR2 SYGVNS. CDR3 in amino acids: CASRNPGEKLFF. The CDR3 DNA follows: TGTGCCAGCAGAAACCCGGGTGAAAAACTGTTTTTT.

J is TRBJ2-1 and V is TRBV27; TRBD1 agrees at 7 bases. This CDR3 has 16 amino acids. The germline V gene has CDR1 MNHEY and CDR2 SMNVEV (reference sequence). The V segment lost 5 bases and the J segment 4 bases; nucleotides outside the gene matches: 11. For the CDR3, the DNA is TGTGCCAGCAGTGGGGACAGAACCCGAGAATACAATGAGCAGTTCTTC. Amino acids: CASSGDRTREYNEQFF.

Only a few counts were recorded for this clone. The V call is TRBV12-3 or TRBV12-4, the J call TRBJ2-1; TRBD2 might be the D (5 bases). V dropped 4 bases and J dropped 8 bases, with 9 bases sitting between them. CDR3 size: 12 residues. The CDR3 nucleotides read TGTGCCAGCAGTTATGAGGGCGATGAGCAGTTCTTC. Translated: CASSYEGDEQFF.

This chain joins TRBV19 and TRBJ2-7; D might be TRBD2 (5 bases). The V gene lost 2 bases and the J gene lost 2 bases, with 10 bases spanning the gap. This CDR3 has 14 amino acids. The germline V gene encodes CDR1 LNHDA and CDR2 SQIVND (reference sequence). CDR3 amino acids: CASSITREAYEQYF. The CDR3 nucleotides read TGTGCCAGTAGTATAACGAGGGAAGCCTACGAGCAGTACTTC.

Remarks on this clone: Other DNA sequences in the sample encode the same CDR3. This chain uses TRBV15 with TRBJ2-7, with TRBD2 identical over 8 bases. Per germline, CDR1 LNHNV and CDR2 YYDKDF (reference sequence). The ends lost 1 base at V and 4 bases at J; junction bases unmatched: 3. This CDR3 is built from 14 residues. CDR3 amino acids: CATSRGGGRYEQYF. The CDR3 nucleotides are TGTGCCACCAGCAGAGGCGGGGGGCGGTACGAGCAGTACTTC.

For the CDR3, the DNA is TGTGCCAGCAGCTCTACGAGGACAGGGGAGACCCAGTACTTC. Encoded protein: CASSSTRTGETQYF. This chain connects TRBV2 to TRBJ2-5, with 8 bases aligning to TRBD1. CDR1 SNHLY and CDR2 FYNNEI come from the germline V gene. The CDR3 totals 14 residues. With V trimmed by 6 bases and J by 5 bases, 8 bases remained unmatched.

The chain uses TRBV5-1 and TRBJ2-7, with D unclear. Germline lookup yields CDR1 SGHRS and CDR2 YFSETQ. This CDR3 has 16 amino acids. V was shortened by 3 bases and J by 1 base, with 17 bases between the two germline ends. CDR3 residues: CASSSWPHEPSYEQYF. Here the CDR3 DNA reads TGCGCCAGCAGCTCATGGCCTCACGAACCTTCCTACGAGCAGTACTTC.

J is TRBJ2-7 and V is TRBV28, with a tentative D call TRBD2 (5 bases). Trimming pared 3 bases from V and 6 bases from J, leaving 9 bases between. The CDR3 consists of 12 residues. The germline V gene has CDR1 MDHEN and CDR2 SYDVKM. Here the CDR3 reads CASSLSGSEQYF. The CDR3 nucleotides read TGTGCCAGCAGTTTGTCGGGAAGCGAGCAGTACTTC.

This sequence joins TRBV15 and TRBJ1-5, with TRBD1 matching over 9 bases. The CDR3 is made up of 19 amino acids. Germline CDR1 and CDR2: LNHNV and YYDKDF (reference sequence). With V trimmed by 1 base and J by 2 bases, 12 bases remained unmatched. The CDR3: CATSRGEDRGIIGNQPQHF. The DNA of the CDR3 is TGTGCCACCAGCAGAGGGGAGGACAGGGGCATTATAGGCAATCAGCCCCAGCATTTT.

This clone was found once. This chain links TRBV28 with TRBJ1-2, with D unresolved. The V gene's germline CDR1 is MDHEN and CDR2 SYDVKM. This CDR3 region has 13 residues. With 3 bases removed from V and 3 bases from J, the gap between germline ends came to 8 bases. CDR3 sequence: CASSFADYYGYTF. The CDR3 nucleotides read TGTGCCAGCAGTTTCGCAGACTACTATGGCTACACCTTC.

Regarding this clone: Other DNA sequences of this sample code for an identical CDR3. This chain uses TRBV5-1 with TRBJ2-7, with 9 nucleotides matching TRBD1. From germline, CDR1 is SGHRS and CDR2 YFSETQ. Unmatched junction bases numbered 2, after V lost 2 bases and J lost 2 bases. CDR3 length equals 14 residues. The CDR3 region is CASSFGTGTYEQYF. The CDR3 nucleotides are TGCGCCAGCAGCTTTGGGACAGGGACCTACGAGCAGTACTTC.

The J gene is TRBJ2-5, the V gene TRBV20-1; 11 positions agree with TRBD2. Germline loops: CDR1 DFQATT, CDR2 SNEGSKA (reference sequence). V lost 3 bases and J lost 5; bases outside the gene matches: 8. The CDR3 is 15 amino acids. For the CDR3, the DNA is TGCAGTGCTAGTGAGGATCCTAGCGGGGGGGAGACCCAGTACTTC. It translates to CSASEDPSGGETQYF.

The chain uses TRBV5-1 and TRBJ1-1; D remains unclear. The V and J ends lost 5 bases and 1 base respectively, with 9 bases between them. The CDR3 contains 13 residues. Germline values: CDR1 SGHRS, CDR2 YFSETQ. CDR3 sequence (DNA): TGCGCCAGCAGGGCGGGTCGGAACACTGAAGCTTTCTTT. Translated, it gives CASRAGRNTEAFF.

This clone showed up just once. The chain joins TRBV7-9 to TRBJ2-7; 10 bases fit TRBD1. This CDR3 is built from 15 residues. Trimming at V came to 3 bases and at J to 3 bases, leaving 5 bases not matched to a gene. Germline CDR1 SEHNR, CDR2 FQNEAQ (reference sequence). The CDR3 DNA sequence: TGTGCCAGCAGCTTTCCCGGGACAGGGGACTACGAGCAGTACTTC. Translated, it gives CASSFPGTGDYEQYF.

The chain recombines TRBV30 with TRBJ2-7, with D possibly matching TRBD1 (5 bases). Germline lookup yields CDR1 GTSNPN and CDR2 SVGIG (reference sequence). This CDR3 spans 14 amino acids. V shed 1 base and J shed 3 bases, with 13 bases lying between them. The DNA for the CDR3 is TGTGCCTGGAGTGCCAGGGTTCGGAACTACGAGCAGTACTTC. This gives the protein CAWSARVRNYEQYF.

The rearrangement links TRBV19 to TRBJ1-5, with no clear D. The CDR3 is 12 amino acids. Germline assignment: CDR1 LNHDA and CDR2 SQIVND (reference sequence). V was shortened by 6 bases and J by 4 bases, with 7 bases between the two germline ends. CDR3 DNA: TGTGCCAGTAGGGCCCCTAATCAGCCCCAGCATTTT. Amino acid sequence: CASRAPNQPQHF.

The chain recombines TRBV5-1 with TRBJ2-5; D possibly matches TRBD1 or TRBD2 (5 bases each). The CDR3 spans 13 residues. V was shortened by 4 bases and J by 5 bases, with 12 bases between the two germline ends. Germline V gene sequence: CDR1 SGHRS, CDR2 YFSETQ. The CDR3 protein is CASSMGPRETQYF. Written as DNA, the CDR3 is TGCGCCAGCAGCATGGGACCGCGGGAGACCCAGTACTTC.